The 12 T cell receptor beta chains listed next were all sequenced from one sample in a study of T cell repertoires in cytomegalovirus infection. TCRdb analysed the reads with MiXCR anew, one entry per CDR3 protein. Among hundreds of thousands of distinct CDR3 sequences listed, 20% to 25% were seen once. Sequenced: CD8+ T cells from PBMCs. These receptors came from a human donor in good health (CMV status not recorded). Some clones in this sample may be carry-over from other donors' samples.

This chain connects TRBV27 to TRBJ1-1; D is ambiguous. V was clipped by 3 bases and J by 8 bases, with 13 bases between them. This CDR3 region has 13 residues. Per germline, CDR1 MNHEY and CDR2 SMNVEV (reference sequence). CDR3 sequence: CASSFGTNLEAFF. Written as DNA, the CDR3 is TGTGCCAGCAGTTTTGGAACCAACCTAGAAGCTTTCTTT.

Notes on this clonotype: One junction end does not reproduce the germline sequence, and a read error may be involved. The J gene is TRBJ2-1, the V gene TRBV4-1, with TRBD2 matching 8 bases. CDR3 size: 14 residues. Germline CDR1 is MGHRA and CDR2 is YSYEKL. CDR3: CANSQGTGGLEQFF. CDR3 in DNA: TGCGCCAACAGCCAAGGGACGGGGGGGCTGGAGCAGTTCTTC.

In its sample, this clonotype was seen a few times. This chain connects TRBV20-1 to TRBJ1-4; TRBD1 matches at 8 bases. CDR1 and CDR2 (germline): DFQATT, SNEGSKA (reference sequence). The CDR3 spans 14 residues. After removal of 0 bases from V and 7 bases from J, the junction contained 4 bases not matched to a gene. The CDR3 loop is CSARDRDRPEKLFF. The CDR3 nucleotides are TGCAGTGCTAGAGACCGGGACAGGCCTGAAAAACTGTTTTTT.

This clonotype was observed a handful of times. The rearrangement uses TRBV2 and TRBJ2-7; a weak D match, TRBD2 (5 bases). Germline CDR1 SNHLY, CDR2 FYNNEI. This CDR3 contains 16 residues. Trimming left V 7 bases short and J 4 bases short, with 23 bases between. CDR3 DNA: TGTGCCAGCATCGAGGAGGAGCCAGGCGTACCATACGAGCAGTACGTC. Protein product: CASIEEEPGVPYEQYV.

This clonotype was seen repeatedly, ten times or more. V gene TRBV7-6 combines with J gene TRBJ1-1; no definite D call. Trimming left V 6 bases short and J 5 bases short, with 13 bases between. Germline CDR1 SGHVS, CDR2 FNYEAQ. This CDR3 contains 13 residues. The CDR3 protein is CASREGGGTEAFF. The CDR3 DNA reads as TGTGCCAGCAGGGAAGGAGGAGGGACTGAAGCTTTCTTT.

A remark on this clonotype: This clone may be a read error of a much larger clone one base away. Likely a read error: the CDR3 ends without its conserved phenylalanine or tryptophan. The chain couples TRBV6-6 to TRBJ2-3; no reliable D call. Germline V gene lookup returns CDR1 MNHNY and CDR2 SVGAGI (reference sequence). This CDR3 region has 13 residues. V lost 0 bases and J 4 bases, leaving 5 bases between the germline ends. The CDR3 nucleotides read TGTGCCAGCAGTTACTCGAGGCCAGATACGCAGTATTAT. Translated: CASSYSRPDTQYY.

V usage is TRBV6-2 or TRBV6-3 and J usage is TRBJ2-7; possible D gene TRBD2, 6 bases. Trimming stripped 0 bases from V and 0 bases from J, with 9 bases between. The CDR3 is made up of 15 amino acids. Germline V gives CDR1 MNHEY, CDR2 SVGEGT. CDR3 sequence reads: CASSYSSLASYEQYV. DNA for the CDR3: TGTGCCAGCAGTTACTCCTCACTAGCCTCCTACGAGCAGTACGTC.

This clonotype was counted ten times or more. The chain has TRBV7-6 and TRBJ2-1, with TRBD1 matching over 9 bases. CDR3 length equals 19 residues. Germline CDR1 reads SGHVS; CDR2 reads FNYEAQ. V trimming: 1 base; J trimming: 8 bases; junction bases outside the gene matches: 18. CDR3 protein: CASSLVYTGRDRVYDEQFF. CDR3 coding DNA: TGTGCCAGCAGCTTAGTTTATACCGGTCGGGACAGGGTTTACGATGAGCAGTTCTTC.

In this sample, this clonotype turned up a few times. The V and J genes are TRBV6-6 and TRBJ1-1, with D unclear. The CDR3 contains 13 residues. CDR1 MNHNY and CDR2 SVGAGI come from the germline V gene (reference sequence). V was trimmed by 6 bases and J by 2 bases, leaving 10 bases between them. DNA for the CDR3: TGTGCCAGCAGAACAGCGGTAAACACTGAAGCTTTCTTT. Translating it yields CASRTAVNTEAFF.

The gene calls are TRBV19 and TRBJ1-6; 8 positions match TRBD1. The CDR3 is made up of 14 amino acids. Germline-derived CDR1 and CDR2 are LNHDA and SQIVND (reference sequence). The trim removed 7 bases at V and 5 bases at J, leaving 4 bases unmatched. The CDR3 DNA reads TGTGCCAGTAACCCGACAGGGGATAATTCACCCCTCCACTTT. It is translated as CASNPTGDNSPLHF.

This clonotype was seen at least ten times. This chain joins TRBV7-2 and TRBJ2-5, with D tentatively TRBD2 (5 bases). Germline V gene lookup returns CDR1 SGHTA and CDR2 FQGNSA. V dropped 5 bases and J dropped 5 bases, with 18 bases sitting between them. The CDR3 is made up of 15 amino acids. CDR3 protein: CASSLDVSWEETQYF. The DNA for the CDR3 is TGTGCCAGCAGCCTAGACGTTAGCTGGGAGGAGACCCAGTACTTC. Supplemented by reference TRBV7-2 and TRBJ2-5, the full variable domain reads GAGVSQSPSNKVTEKGKDVELRCDPISGHTALYWYRQSLGQGLEFLIYFQGNSAPDKSGLPSDRFSAERTGGSVSTLTIQRTQQEDSAVYLCASSLDVSWEETQYFGPGTRLLVL.

The chain has TRBV28 and TRBJ2-7; D gene uncertain. The length of the CDR3 is 16 residues. CDR1 is MDHEN and CDR2 is SYDVKM in the germline V gene. Trimming pared 0 bases from V and 2 bases from J, leaving 14 bases between. CDR3 coding DNA: TGTGCCAGCAGTTTATGGCCGACCGACCCCACCTACGAGCAGTACGTC. Its translation: CASSLWPTDPTYEQYV.